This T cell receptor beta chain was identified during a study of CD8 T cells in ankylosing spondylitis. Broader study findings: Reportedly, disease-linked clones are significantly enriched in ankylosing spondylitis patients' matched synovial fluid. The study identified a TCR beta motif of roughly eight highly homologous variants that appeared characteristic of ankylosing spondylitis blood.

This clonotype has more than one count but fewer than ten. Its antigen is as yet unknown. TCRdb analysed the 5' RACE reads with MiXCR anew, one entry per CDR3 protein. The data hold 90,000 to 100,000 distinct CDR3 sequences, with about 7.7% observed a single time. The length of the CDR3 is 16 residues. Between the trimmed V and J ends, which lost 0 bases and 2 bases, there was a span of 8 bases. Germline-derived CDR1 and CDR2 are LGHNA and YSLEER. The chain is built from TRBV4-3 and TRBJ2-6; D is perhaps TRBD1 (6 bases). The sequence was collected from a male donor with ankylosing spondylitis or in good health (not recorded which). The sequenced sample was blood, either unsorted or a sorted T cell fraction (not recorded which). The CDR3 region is CASSQDAGAGANVLTF. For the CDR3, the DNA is TGCGCCAGCAGCCAAGATGCAGGGGCTGGGGCCAACGTCCTGACTTTC.